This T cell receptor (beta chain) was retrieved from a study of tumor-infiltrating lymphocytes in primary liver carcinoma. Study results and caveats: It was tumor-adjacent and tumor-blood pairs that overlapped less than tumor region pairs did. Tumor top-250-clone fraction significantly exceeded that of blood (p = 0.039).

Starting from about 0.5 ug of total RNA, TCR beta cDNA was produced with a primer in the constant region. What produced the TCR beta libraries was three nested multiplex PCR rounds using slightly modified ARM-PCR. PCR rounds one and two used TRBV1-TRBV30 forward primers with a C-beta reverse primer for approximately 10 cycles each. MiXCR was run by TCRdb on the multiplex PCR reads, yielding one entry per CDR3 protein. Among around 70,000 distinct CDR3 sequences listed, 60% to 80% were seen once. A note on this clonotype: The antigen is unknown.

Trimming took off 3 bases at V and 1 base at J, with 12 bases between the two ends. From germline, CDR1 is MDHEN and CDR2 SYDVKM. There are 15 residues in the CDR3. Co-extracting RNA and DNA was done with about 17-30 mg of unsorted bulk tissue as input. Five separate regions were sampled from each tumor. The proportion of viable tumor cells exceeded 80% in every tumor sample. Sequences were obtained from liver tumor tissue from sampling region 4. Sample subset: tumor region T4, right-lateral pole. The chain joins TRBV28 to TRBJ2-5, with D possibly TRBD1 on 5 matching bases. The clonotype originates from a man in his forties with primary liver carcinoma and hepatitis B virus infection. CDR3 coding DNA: TGTGCCAGCAGTTTGGAAGGGGCGCTCCAAGAGACCCAGTACTTC. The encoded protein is CASSLEGALQETQYF.